The rows below give T cell receptor gamma chains drawn from one sample of a study of Vδ1+ human thymocytes. TCRdb redid the clone calls on the multiplex PCR reads with CATT. Of roughly 24,000 gamma-chain clones listed, around 13% are singletons. The material sequenced was Vdelta1+ gamma-delta thymocytes from the thymus. The source is a child less than two years old who had congenital heart surgery. The CDR3 runs from the conserved cysteine through the conserved F or W.

V gene	J gene	CDR3 length	CDR3 protein
TRGV3	TRGJ1/TRGJ2	13	CATWDYGVYQKLF
TRGV3	TRGJ1/TRGJ2	14	CATWDRRQLNKKLF
TRGV4	TRGJ1/TRGJ2	13	CATWTKNYYKKLF
TRGV3	TRGJ1/TRGJ2	15	CATWDSPGGYYKKLF
TRGV3	TRGJP2	15	CATWDRLRSGWIKTF
TRGV9	TRGJ1/TRGJ2	12	CALWVRYYKKLF
TRGV5	TRGJ1/TRGJ2	14	CATWDRGVDYKKLF
TRGV4	TRGJ1/TRGJ2	11	CATWNGEFELF
TRGV9	TRGJ1/TRGJ2	14	CALWEVLRVRKKLF
TRGV8	TRGJ1/TRGJ2	13	CATWDNSAYKKLF
TRGV8	TRGJP2	12	CATWDMGWIKTF
TRGV4	TRGJ1/TRGJ2	14	CAAWDLGRHYKKLF
TRGV4	TRGJ1/TRGJ2	17	CATWVTRIYYCCYKKLF
TRGV2	TRGJ1/TRGJ2	11	CATWDCYKKLF
TRGV9	TRGJ1/TRGJ2	14	CALCDRRHYYKKLF
TRGV4	TRGJ1/TRGJ2	12	CATWNAGNKKLF
TRGV9	TRGJ1/TRGJ2	13	CALWEVVHYKKLF
TRGV9	TRGJP1	17	CALWEVRPWATGWFKIF
TRGV3	TRGJ1/TRGJ2	13	CATWDPKDHKKLF
TRGV9	TRGJ1/TRGJ2	12	CALWVPYYKKLF
TRGV2	TRGJ1/TRGJ2	12	CATWDGPYKKLF
TRGV4	TRGJ1/TRGJ2	14	CATWNATVHYNKLF
TRGV4	TRGJ1/TRGJ2	16	CATWDVGSFGYYKKLF
TRGV4	TRGJ1/TRGJ2	11	CATWDGRQKLF
TRGV3	TRGJ1/TRGJ2	15	CATWAESLQDYKKLF
TRGV2	TRGJP2	15	CATWDGVGSDWIKTF
TRGV2	TRGJ1/TRGJ2	15	CATWDGPLDYYKKLF
TRGV9	TRGJP2	16	CALWEVLGSSDWIKTF
TRGV4	TRGJP2	17	CATWNGDRGRGDWIKTF
TRGV8	TRGJ1/TRGJ2	17	CATWDPRAERAYYKKLF
TRGV4	TRGJP2	13	CATWDGPDWIKTF
TRGV4	TRGJP2	16	CATWDGPLSSDWIKTF
TRGV9	TRGJ1/TRGJ2	15	CALWEAKPCYYKKLF
TRGV4	TRGJ1/TRGJ2	14	CATWDGLNYYKKLF
TRGV2	TRGJP2	15	CATWDGPSSDWIKTF
TRGV9	TRGJ1/TRGJ2	13	CALWEESYYKKLF
TRGV4	TRGJ1/TRGJ2	12	CATWNGHYKKLF
TRGV9	TRGJ1/TRGJ2	13	CALWEVTHYKKLF
TRGV9	TRGJ1/TRGJ2	13	CALWEALGYKKLF
TRGV4	TRGJ1/TRGJ2	13	CATWDDNYYKKLF